The 29 T cell receptor beta chains listed next were all sequenced from one sample in a study of CD8 T cells in ankylosing spondylitis. Via MiXCR, TCRdb re-called the 5' RACE reads, giving one row per CDR3 protein. The repertoire consists of some 150,000 distinct CDR3 sequences, with around two fifths occurring once and the leading ten covering around 15%. Sequencing input: synovial fluid, either unsorted or a sorted T cell fraction (not recorded which). The receptors come from a male donor with ankylosing spondylitis.

In this sample, this clonotype is medium-sized. This rearrangement joins TRBV5-1 to TRBJ2-2; D assignment may be TRBD1 or TRBD2 (6 bases each). Trimming removed 2 bases from V and 5 bases from J, with 13 bases in between. Germline V lookup: CDR1 SGHRS, CDR2 YFSETQ. The CDR3 length is 15 residues. The CDR3 region is CASSFRTGATGELFF. CDR3 DNA sequence: TGCGCCAGCAGCTTCAGGACGGGGGCAACCGGGGAGCTGTTTTTT.

The V and J genes are TRBV5-1 and TRBJ1-5; TRBD1 matches at 10 bases. The CDR3 sequence is 15 residues long. The V and J ends lost 4 bases and 6 bases, in that order; junction bases with no gene match: 7. Germline CDR1 and CDR2: SGHRS and YFSETQ. CDR3 sequence: CASSPGQGGGQPQHF. The CDR3 DNA reads TGCGCCAGCAGCCCCGGACAGGGGGGCGGTCAGCCCCAGCATTTT.

In its sample, this clonotype was seen a few times. This chain joins TRBV20-1 and TRBJ1-1, with 9 nucleotides matching TRBD1. Germline V gene data show CDR1 as DFQATT and CDR2 as SNEGSKA (reference sequence). The CDR3 runs 13 residues. V gave up 5 bases and J gave up 3 bases; unmatched junction bases: 4. CDR3 nucleotide sequence: TGCAGTGCTTTAGGACAGGGGCACACTGAAGCTTTCTTT. This translates into CSALGQGHTEAFF.

This chain connects TRBV7-3 to TRBJ2-1; D gene uncertain. The CDR3 covers 17 residues. The germline V gene has CDR1 SGHTA and CDR2 FQGTGA. The V end lost 6 bases, the J end lost 3 bases, and 21 bases lay between the germline ends. CDR3 in DNA: TGTGCCAGCAGTCTAGGGCCCTTAGGGCCACACTACAATGAGCAGTTCTTC. Translating gives CASSLGPLGPHYNEQFF.

V is TRBV7-9 and J is TRBJ2-5, with D unresolved. Germline assignment: CDR1 SEHNR and CDR2 FQNEAQ (reference sequence). The CDR3 covers 16 residues. V gave up 1 base and J gave up 0 bases, with 12 bases separating them. Here the CDR3 reads CASSLVRRHYQETQYF. The CDR3 DNA reads TGTGCCAGCAGCTTAGTTAGGCGGCATTACCAAGAGACCCAGTACTTC. The complete variable domain, with remaining parts taken from reference TRBV7-9 and TRBJ2-5, reads DTGVSQNPRHKITKRGQNVTFRCDPISEHNRLYWYRQTLGQGPEFLTYFQNEAQLEKSRLLSDRFSAERPKGSFSTLEIQRTEQGDSAMYLCASSLVRRHYQETQYFGPGTRLLVL.

This clonotype was found a few times. This chain connects TRBV10-3 to TRBJ1-2; unclear D gene. The CDR3 is made up of 13 amino acids. V was shortened by 8 bases and J by 3 bases, with 13 bases between the two germline ends. Looked up from germline, CDR1 is ENHRY and CDR2 is SYGVKD. The CDR3 spells CAILSTHHYGYTF. CDR3 bases: TGTGCCATCCTTTCGACACACCACTATGGCTACACCTTC.

The CDR3 is CASSSPRQRNTEAFF. In nucleotides, the CDR3 is TGTGCCAGCAGCTCTCCCCGCCAGAGGAACACTGAAGCTTTCTTT. The chain uses TRBV11-2 and TRBJ1-1; no firm D call. Trimming pared 4 bases from V and 1 base from J, leaving 13 bases between. Germline values: CDR1 SGHAT, CDR2 FQNNGV. The CDR3 runs to 15 residues.

V usage is TRBV12-3 or TRBV12-4 and J usage is TRBJ1-2; possibly TRBD1 for D (5 bases). The length of the CDR3 is 17 residues. The V end lost 3 bases, the J end lost 8 bases, and 25 bases lay between the germline ends. In DNA form, the CDR3 reads TGTGCCAGCAGTTTGTCCCCCGAAAGACAGTCCGATGAGGGCTACACCTTC. It translates to CASSLSPERQSDEGYTF.

The rearrangement uses TRBV12-3 or TRBV12-4 and TRBJ2-1; 8 nucleotides match TRBD2. V lost 6 bases, J lost 14 bases, and 9 bases stayed unmatched. CDR3 length equals 12 residues. This CDR3 is CASSLSGGLKFF. CDR3 coding DNA: TGTGCCAGCAGCCTAAGCGGGGGTCTCAAGTTCTTC.

The rearrangement joins TRBV12-3 or TRBV12-4 to TRBJ2-3; 7 bases agree with TRBD2. The V and J ends lost 5 bases and 1 base, in that order; junction bases with no gene match: 6. This CDR3 region has 15 residues. CDR3 residues: CASSPEGLRTDTQYF. CDR3 bases: TGTGCCAGCAGTCCCGAGGGACTACGCACAGATACGCAGTATTTT.

The chain is built from TRBV29-1 and TRBJ2-1, with 13 bases aligning to TRBD2. The V gene's germline CDR1 is SQVTM and CDR2 ANQGSEA. The CDR3 totals 15 residues. V was pared by 2 bases and J by 7 bases, with 5 bases of the junction left unmatched. The CDR3 reads CSVEFGTSGVNEQFF. The CDR3 nucleotides are TGCAGCGTTGAATTTGGGACTAGCGGGGTGAATGAGCAGTTCTTC.

The table lists this clonotype with a few counts. The chain joins TRBV10-3 to TRBJ1-6; 7 bases agree with TRBD1. The CDR3 spans 14 residues. Per germline, CDR1 ENHRY and CDR2 SYGVKD. The trim removed 7 bases at V and 10 bases at J, leaving 10 bases unmatched. The CDR3 loop reads CAIKHRGKGSPLHF. CDR3 nucleotides: TGTGCCATCAAACACAGGGGAAAAGGATCACCCCTCCACTTT.

The CDR3 sequence is CATRDGQGLYTGELFF. CDR3 nucleotides: TGTGCCACCAGGGATGGACAGGGACTATACACCGGGGAGCTGTTTTTT. This sequence joins TRBV24-1 and TRBJ2-2, with D possibly matching TRBD1 (8 bases). With 7 bases removed from V and 3 bases from J, the gap between germline ends came to 17 bases. Per germline, CDR1 KGHDR and CDR2 SFDVKD. The CDR3 has 16 residues.

The rearrangement links TRBV20-1 to TRBJ1-1, with D possibly TRBD1 on 5 matching bases. Trimming removed 7 bases at V and 2 bases at J, with 11 bases between. Germline CDR1 reads DFQATT; CDR2 reads SNEGSKA (reference sequence). This CDR3 is 12 amino acids long. The CDR3, as DNA: TGCAGTGGGGCAGGGAAAAACACTGAAGCTTTCTTT. Amino acid sequence: CSGAGKNTEAFF.

The V call is TRBV7-9, the J call TRBJ2-5; D may be TRBD1 or TRBD2 (5 bases each). Germline CDR1 and CDR2: SEHNR and FQNEAQ (reference sequence). This CDR3 spans 15 amino acids. V was clipped by 3 bases and J by 4 bases, with 15 bases between them. The CDR3 loop is CASSLTGPVRETQYF. The DNA of the CDR3 is TGTGCCAGCAGCTTGACGGGACCAGTCCGAGAGACCCAGTACTTC.

CDR3 nucleotide sequence: TGTGCCAGCAGCTCCCAGAGACTAGCGGGAGAAAGGGATACGCAGTATTTT. Translating it yields CASSSQRLAGERDTQYF. V and J are TRBV7-9 and TRBJ2-3; 12 bases map to TRBD2. V trimming: 4 bases; J trimming: 6 bases; junction bases outside the gene matches: 11. Per the germline V gene, CDR1 is SEHNR and CDR2 is FQNEAQ (reference sequence). This CDR3 comprises 17 residues. The entire variable domain, with the rest obtained from reference TRBV7-9 and TRBJ2-3, is as follows: DTGVSQNPRHKITKRGQNVTFRCDPISEHNRLYWYRQTLGQGPEFLTYFQNEAQLEKSRLLSDRFSAERPKGSFSTLEIQRTEQGDSAMYLCASSSQRLAGERDTQYFGPGTRLTVL.

The chain links TRBV10-3 to TRBJ2-3, with 7 nucleotides matching TRBD1. This CDR3 spans 19 amino acids. Looked up from germline, CDR1 is ENHRY and CDR2 is SYGVKD. J lost 1 base, V lost 6 bases, and 19 bases had no gene match. The CDR3 DNA reads as TGTGCCATCAGGAGGACAGGATTTGGACGGGAAGGGGGCACAGATACGCAGTATTTT. Amino acids: CAIRRTGFGREGGTDTQYF.

This clonotype has only a few counts. The V call is TRBV7-7, the J call TRBJ2-7; D is unresolved. Between the trimmed V and J ends, which lost 5 bases and 1 base, there was a span of 9 bases. There are 13 residues in the CDR3. CDR1 is SSHAT and CDR2 is FNYEAQ in the germline V gene (reference sequence). The CDR3 loop reads CASSPGLSYEQYF. The CDR3 nucleotides read TGTGCCAGCAGCCCTGGATTGTCCTACGAGCAGTACTTC.

Ten or more counts support this clonotype. The genes are TRBV7-9 and TRBJ2-7, with 7 bases matching TRBD1. The CDR3 sequence is 17 residues long. The trim removed 2 bases at V and 5 bases at J, leaving 15 bases unmatched. Germline values: CDR1 SEHNR, CDR2 FQNEAQ (reference sequence). The CDR3 sequence is CASSLSRQGPRADEQYF. The CDR3 DNA reads as TGTGCCAGCAGCTTATCGAGACAGGGCCCAAGGGCCGACGAGCAGTACTTC.

The chain uses TRBV4-1 and TRBJ2-3, with D maybe TRBD2 (6 bases). Deletions cut 1 base from V and 3 bases from J, with 14 bases between. Germline values: CDR1 MGHRA, CDR2 YSYEKL. The CDR3 covers 16 residues. CDR3 in amino acids: CASSQVGGTWTDTQYF. For the CDR3, the DNA is TGCGCCAGCAGCCAAGTTGGCGGGACGTGGACAGATACGCAGTATTTT.

This chain joins TRBV10-3 and TRBJ2-7; D uncertain. The V gene lost 4 bases and the J gene lost 2 bases, with 12 bases spanning the gap. The CDR3 contains 14 residues. Germline V gene lookup returns CDR1 ENHRY and CDR2 SYGVKD. The CDR3 DNA follows: TGTGCCATCAGTGGGCCAGGTCACCCCTACGAGCAGTACTTC. It is translated as CAISGPGHPYEQYF.

This sequence joins TRBV29-1 and TRBJ2-2; the match to TRBD2 covers 7 bases. There are 12 residues in the CDR3. CDR1 is SQVTM, CDR2 ANQGSEA, per germline. Trimming removed 7 bases from V and 6 bases from J; junction bases left unmatched: 5. CDR3: CSGERDSGELFF. DNA for the CDR3: TGCAGCGGGGAGCGGGACTCCGGGGAGCTGTTTTTT.

This clonotype was counted once. This rearrangement joins TRBV5-6 to TRBJ1-1; possible D gene TRBD1, 6 bases. V lost 8 bases to trimming and J lost 1 base, with 12 bases between them. Germline V lookup: CDR1 SGHDT, CDR2 YYEEEE. The CDR3 sequence is 13 residues long. CDR3 sequence reads: CARGDTRNTEAFF. As DNA, the CDR3 is TGTGCCAGAGGGGACACCCGGAACACTGAAGCTTTCTTT.

The chain has TRBV30 and TRBJ2-2, with D hard to call. Germline lookup yields CDR1 GTSNPN and CDR2 SVGIG (reference sequence). The CDR3 length is 14 residues. The ends were cut back, 2 bases at V and 0 bases at J, with 7 bases in the middle. The CDR3 DNA is TGTGCCTGGAGTCCGGGCCCGAACACCGGGGAGCTGTTTTTT. Its protein is CAWSPGPNTGELFF.

With respect to this clonotype: Germline is not matched at one junction end, which may reflect a read error. The chain carries TRBV11-2 and TRBJ2-1; possibly TRBD2 for D (5 bases). Germline loops: CDR1 SGHAT, CDR2 FQNNGV. The CDR3 covers 12 residues. CDR3 loop: CTSRPEDNEQFF. The CDR3 nucleotides are TGTACCAGCAGGCCGGAGGACAATGAGCAGTTCTTC.

A few counts support this clonotype. The gene calls are TRBV12-3 or TRBV12-4 and TRBJ2-1; 12 bases map to TRBD2. After removal of 5 bases from V and 2 bases from J, the junction contained 4 bases not matched to a gene. CDR3 size: 16 residues. The CDR3 nucleotides are TGTGCCAGCAGTCTTCTAGCGGGAGGGCCCTACAATGAGCAGTTCTTC. Translating it yields CASSLLAGGPYNEQFF.

This sequence joins TRBV10-3 and TRBJ2-7; D is unresolved. Germline V gene lookup returns CDR1 ENHRY and CDR2 SYGVKD. The CDR3 runs 16 residues. Between the trimmed V and J ends, which lost 3 bases and 4 bases, there was a span of 19 bases. The CDR3 DNA follows: TGTGCCATCAGTGAAACCCGAATCCCAGTACGGTACGAGCAGTACTTC. Translation gives CAISETRIPVRYEQYF.

V and J are TRBV4-1 and TRBJ2-7, with D possibly matching TRBD2 (7 bases). The CDR3 extends over 15 amino acids. V lost 3 bases and J 4 bases, leaving 16 bases between the germline ends. Germline CDR1 is MGHRA and CDR2 is YSYEKL. This CDR3 is CASSHVGGTPYEQYF. Here the CDR3 DNA reads TGCGCCAGCAGCCACGTGGGGGGGACACCTTACGAGCAGTACTTC.

The CDR3 sequence: CASSLWGKIPNYEQYF. CDR3 bases: TGCGCCAGCAGCTTATGGGGTAAAATACCCAACTACGAGCAGTACTTC. The chain recombines TRBV5-1 with TRBJ2-7; D is unclear. Germline CDR1 SGHRS, CDR2 YFSETQ. The CDR3 extends over 16 amino acids. Trimming removed 2 bases from V and 3 bases from J, with 18 bases in between.